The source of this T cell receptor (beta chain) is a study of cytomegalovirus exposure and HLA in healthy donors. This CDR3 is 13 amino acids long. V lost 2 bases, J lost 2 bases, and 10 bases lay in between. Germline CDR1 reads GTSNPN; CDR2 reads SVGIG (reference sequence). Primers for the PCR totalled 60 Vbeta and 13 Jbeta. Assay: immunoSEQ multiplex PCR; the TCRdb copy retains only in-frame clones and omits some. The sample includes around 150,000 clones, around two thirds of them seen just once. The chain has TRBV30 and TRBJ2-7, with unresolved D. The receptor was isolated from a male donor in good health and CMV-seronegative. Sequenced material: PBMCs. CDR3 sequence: CAWSWPGTYEQYF. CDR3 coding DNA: TGTGCCTGGAGTTGGCCAGGCACCTACGAGCAGTACTTC.